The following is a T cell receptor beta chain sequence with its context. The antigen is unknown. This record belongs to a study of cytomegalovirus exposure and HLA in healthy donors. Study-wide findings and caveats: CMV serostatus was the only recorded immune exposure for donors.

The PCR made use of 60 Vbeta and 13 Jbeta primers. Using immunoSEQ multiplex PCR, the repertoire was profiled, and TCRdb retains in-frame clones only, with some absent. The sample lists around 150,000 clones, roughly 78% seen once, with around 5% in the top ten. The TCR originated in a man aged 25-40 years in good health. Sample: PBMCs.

CDR3 region: CASSLGVSYEQYF. CDR3 DNA: TGTGCCAGCAGTTTGGGAGTCTCCTACGAGCAGTACTTC. This chain connects TRBV6-5 to TRBJ2-7; D might be TRBD2 (5 bases). V gave up 4 bases and J gave up 0 bases, with 7 bases separating them. This CDR3 has 13 amino acids. Germline CDR1 reads MNHEY; CDR2 reads SVGAGI.